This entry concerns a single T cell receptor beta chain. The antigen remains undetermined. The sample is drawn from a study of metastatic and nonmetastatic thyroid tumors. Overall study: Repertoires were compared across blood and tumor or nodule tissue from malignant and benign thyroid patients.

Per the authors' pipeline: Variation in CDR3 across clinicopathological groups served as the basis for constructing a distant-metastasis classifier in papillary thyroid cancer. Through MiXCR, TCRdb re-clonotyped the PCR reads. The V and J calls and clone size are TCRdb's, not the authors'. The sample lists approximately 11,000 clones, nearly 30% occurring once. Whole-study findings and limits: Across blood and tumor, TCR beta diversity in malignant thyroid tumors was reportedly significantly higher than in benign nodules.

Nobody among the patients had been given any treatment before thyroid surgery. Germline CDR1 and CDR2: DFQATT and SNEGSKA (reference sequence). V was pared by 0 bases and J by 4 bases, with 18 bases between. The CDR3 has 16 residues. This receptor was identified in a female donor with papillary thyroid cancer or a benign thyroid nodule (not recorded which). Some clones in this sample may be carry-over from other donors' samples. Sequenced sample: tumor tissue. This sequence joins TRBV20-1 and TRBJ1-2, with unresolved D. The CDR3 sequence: CSARDDLTILPYGYTF. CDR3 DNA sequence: TGCAGTGCTAGAGATGATTTGACCATTCTCCCCTATGGCTACACCTTC.